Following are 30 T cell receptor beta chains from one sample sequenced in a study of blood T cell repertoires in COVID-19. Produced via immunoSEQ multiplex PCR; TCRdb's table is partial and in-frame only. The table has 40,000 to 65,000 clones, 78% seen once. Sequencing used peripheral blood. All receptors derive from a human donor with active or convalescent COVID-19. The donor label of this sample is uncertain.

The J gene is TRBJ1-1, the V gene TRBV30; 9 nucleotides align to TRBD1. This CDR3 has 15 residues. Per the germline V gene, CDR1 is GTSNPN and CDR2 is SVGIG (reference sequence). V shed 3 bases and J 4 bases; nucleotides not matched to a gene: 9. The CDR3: CAWRKGTGRVTEAFF. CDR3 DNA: TGTGCCTGGAGAAAGGGGACAGGGCGGGTCACTGAAGCTTTCTTT. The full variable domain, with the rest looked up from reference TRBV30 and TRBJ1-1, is SQTIHQWPATLVQPVGSPLSLECTVEGTSNPNLYWYRQAAGRGLQLLFYSVGIGQISSEVPQNLSASRPQDRQFILSSKKLLLSDSGFYLCAWRKGTGRVTEAFFGQGTRLTVV.

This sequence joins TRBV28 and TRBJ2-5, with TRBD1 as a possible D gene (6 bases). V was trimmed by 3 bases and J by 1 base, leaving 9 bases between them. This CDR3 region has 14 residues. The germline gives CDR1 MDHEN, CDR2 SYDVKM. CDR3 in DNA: TGTGCCAGCAGTTTTTTGGACAGCCAAGAGACCCAGTACTTC. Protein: CASSFLDSQETQYF.

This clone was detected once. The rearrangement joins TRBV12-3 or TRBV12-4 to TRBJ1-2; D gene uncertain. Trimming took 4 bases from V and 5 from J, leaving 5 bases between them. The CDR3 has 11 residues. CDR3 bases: TGTGCCAGCAGTTCCCTGTATGGCTACACCTTC. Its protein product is CASSSLYGYTF.

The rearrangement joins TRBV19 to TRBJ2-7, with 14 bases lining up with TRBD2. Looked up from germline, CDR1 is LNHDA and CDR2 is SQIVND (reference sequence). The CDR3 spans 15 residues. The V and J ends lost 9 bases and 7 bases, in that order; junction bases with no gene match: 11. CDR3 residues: CASSRLAGGPLEQYF. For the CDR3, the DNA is TGTGCCAGCTCTCGACTAGCGGGAGGGCCGTTAGAGCAGTACTTC.

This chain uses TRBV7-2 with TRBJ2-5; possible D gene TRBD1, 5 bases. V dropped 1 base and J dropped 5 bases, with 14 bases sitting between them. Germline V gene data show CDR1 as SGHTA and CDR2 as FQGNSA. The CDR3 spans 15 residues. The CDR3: CASSLVWGRWETQYF. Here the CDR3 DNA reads TGTGCCAGCAGCTTAGTCTGGGGCAGGTGGGAGACCCAGTACTTC. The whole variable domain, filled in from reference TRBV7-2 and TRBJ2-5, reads GAGVSQSPSNKVTEKGKDVELRCDPISGHTALYWYRQSLGQGLEFLIYFQGNSAPDKSGLPSDRFSAERTGGSVSTLTIQRTQQEDSAVYLCASSLVWGRWETQYFGPGTRLLVL.

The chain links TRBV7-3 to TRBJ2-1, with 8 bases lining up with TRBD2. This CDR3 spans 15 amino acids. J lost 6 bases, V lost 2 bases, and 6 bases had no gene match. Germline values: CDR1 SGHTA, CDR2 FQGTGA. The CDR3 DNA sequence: TGTGCCAGCAGCTTAGGAAGCGGGAGTGTCAATGAGCAGTTCTTC. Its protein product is CASSLGSGSVNEQFF. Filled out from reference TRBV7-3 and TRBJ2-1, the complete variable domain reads GAGVSQTPSNKVTEKGKYVELRCDPISGHTALYWYRQSLGQGPEFLIYFQGTGAADDSGLPNDRFFAVRPEGSVSTLKIQRTERGDSAVYLCASSLGSGSVNEQFFGPGTRLTVL.

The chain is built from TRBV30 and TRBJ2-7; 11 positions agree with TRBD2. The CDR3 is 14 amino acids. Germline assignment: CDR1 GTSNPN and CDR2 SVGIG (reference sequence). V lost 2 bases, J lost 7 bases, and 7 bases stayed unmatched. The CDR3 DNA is TGTGCCTGGAGTCTTCGACTAGCGGGACGGGAGCAGTACTTC. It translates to CAWSLRLAGREQYF.

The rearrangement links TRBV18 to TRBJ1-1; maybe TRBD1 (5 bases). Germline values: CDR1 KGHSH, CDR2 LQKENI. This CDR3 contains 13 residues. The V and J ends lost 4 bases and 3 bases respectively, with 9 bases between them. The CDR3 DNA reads TGTGCCAGCTCACGCGGGGGGGACACTGAAGCTTTCTTT. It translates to CASSRGGDTEAFF.

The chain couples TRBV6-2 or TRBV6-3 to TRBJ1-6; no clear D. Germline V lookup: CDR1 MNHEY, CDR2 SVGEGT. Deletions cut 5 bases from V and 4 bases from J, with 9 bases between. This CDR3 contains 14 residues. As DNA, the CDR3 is TGTGCCAGCAGTCTCAACCGGTATAATTCACCCCTCCACTTT. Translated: CASSLNRYNSPLHF.

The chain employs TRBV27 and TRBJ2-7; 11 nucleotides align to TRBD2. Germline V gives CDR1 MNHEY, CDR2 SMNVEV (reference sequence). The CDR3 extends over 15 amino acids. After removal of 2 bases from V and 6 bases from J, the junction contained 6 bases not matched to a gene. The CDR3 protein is CASSLGWGLAVEQYF. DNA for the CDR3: TGTGCCAGCAGTTTAGGATGGGGACTAGCGGTCGAGCAGTACTTC.

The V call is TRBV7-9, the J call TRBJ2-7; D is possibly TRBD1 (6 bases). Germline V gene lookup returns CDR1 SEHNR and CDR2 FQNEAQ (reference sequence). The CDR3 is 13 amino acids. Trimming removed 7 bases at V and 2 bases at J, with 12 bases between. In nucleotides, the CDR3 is TGTGCCAGCACCCTTGCAGGGGCCTACGAGCAGTACTTC. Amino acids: CASTLAGAYEQYF.

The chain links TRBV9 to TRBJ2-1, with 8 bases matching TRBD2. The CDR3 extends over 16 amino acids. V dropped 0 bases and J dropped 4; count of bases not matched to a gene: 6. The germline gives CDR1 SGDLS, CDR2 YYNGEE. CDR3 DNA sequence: TGTGCCAGCAGCGTAGTTGCTAGCGGGCTTTACAATGAGCAGTTCTTC. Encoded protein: CASSVVASGLYNEQFF.

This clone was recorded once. In DNA form, the CDR3 reads TGCGCCAGCAGCCAAGATTTCGGCGGATCCTACGAGCAGTACTTC. This sequence encodes CASSQDFGGSYEQYF. The chain combines TRBV4-1 with TRBJ2-7; D not certain. In germline, CDR1 is MGHRA, CDR2 YSYEKL. The CDR3 consists of 15 residues. V shed 0 bases and J shed 1 base, with 10 bases lying between them.

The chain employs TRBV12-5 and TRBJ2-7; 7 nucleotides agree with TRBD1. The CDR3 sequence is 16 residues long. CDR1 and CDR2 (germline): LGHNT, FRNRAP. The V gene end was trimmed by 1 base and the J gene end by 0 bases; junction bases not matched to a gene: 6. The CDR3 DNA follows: TGTGCTAGTGGTTTGGATACAGGGGCTCCCTCCTACGAGCAGTACTTC. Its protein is CASGLDTGAPSYEQYF.

The CDR3 bases are TGTGCCAGTAGTCCCGGGACAGGCCATAGGGATACGCAGTATTTT. Translated, it gives CASSPGTGHRDTQYF. The chain recombines TRBV19 with TRBJ2-3; TRBD1 aligns across 8 bases. V trimming: 5 bases; J trimming: 6 bases; junction bases outside the gene matches: 10. CDR3 length equals 15 residues. Germline assignment: CDR1 LNHDA and CDR2 SQIVND (reference sequence).

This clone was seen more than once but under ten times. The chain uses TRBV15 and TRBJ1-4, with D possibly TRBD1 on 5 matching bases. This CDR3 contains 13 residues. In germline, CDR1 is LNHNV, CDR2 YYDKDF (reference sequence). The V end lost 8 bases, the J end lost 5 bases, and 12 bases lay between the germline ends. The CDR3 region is CATGGAFNEKLFF. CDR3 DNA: TGTGCCACCGGAGGGGCGTTCAATGAAAAACTGTTTTTT.

CDR3 residues: CASSTPRGGTYYGYTF. CDR3 DNA sequence: TGTGCCAGCAGCACACCCCGGGGGGGCACCTACTATGGCTACACCTTC. The chain carries TRBV11-2 and TRBJ1-2; the D gene is possibly TRBD1 (6 bases). Germline V gene sequence: CDR1 SGHAT, CDR2 FQNNGV. V shed 5 bases and J shed 3 bases, with 19 bases lying between them. This CDR3 is 16 amino acids long. Full variable domain (missing parts from reference TRBV11-2 and TRBJ1-2): EAGVAQSPRYKIIEKRQSVAFWCNPISGHATLYWYQQILGQGPKLLIQFQNNGVVDDSQLPKDRFSAERLKGVDSTLKIQPAKLEDSAVYLCASSTPRGGTYYGYTFGSGTRLTVV.

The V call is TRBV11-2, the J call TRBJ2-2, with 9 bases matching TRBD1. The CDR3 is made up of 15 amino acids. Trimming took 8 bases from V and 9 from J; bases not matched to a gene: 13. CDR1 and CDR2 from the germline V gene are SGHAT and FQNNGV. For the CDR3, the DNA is TGTGCCAGCTCAGCCCCGGGACAGGGTAGTCGGGAGCTGTTTTTT. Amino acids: CASSAPGQGSRELFF.

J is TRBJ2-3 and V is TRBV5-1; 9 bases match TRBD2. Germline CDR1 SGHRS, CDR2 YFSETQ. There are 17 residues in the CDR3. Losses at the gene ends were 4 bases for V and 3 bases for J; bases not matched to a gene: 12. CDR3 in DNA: TGCGCCAGCAGCACCGCTGGCGGGGGGGGATTTACAGATACGCAGTATTTT. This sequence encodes CASSTAGGGGFTDTQYF.

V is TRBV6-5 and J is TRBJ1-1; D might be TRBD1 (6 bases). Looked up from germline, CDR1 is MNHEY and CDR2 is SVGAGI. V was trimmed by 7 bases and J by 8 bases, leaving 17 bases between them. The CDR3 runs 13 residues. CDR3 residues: CASTLRRTEEAFF. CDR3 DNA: TGTGCCAGCACTTTACGGAGGACAGAAGAAGCTTTCTTT.

CDR3 in DNA: TGTGCCAGCAGCTTAACTAGCGGCACAGATACGCAGTATTTT. Its translation is CASSLTSGTDTQYF. The rearrangement uses TRBV7-3 and TRBJ2-3; weak D call: TRBD2 (5 bases). The V end lost 0 bases, the J end lost 1 base, and 5 bases lay between the germline ends. This CDR3 comprises 14 residues. The germline V gene encodes CDR1 SGHTA and CDR2 FQGTGA. Complete variable domain (other parts from reference TRBV7-3 and TRBJ2-3): GAGVSQTPSNKVTEKGKYVELRCDPISGHTALYWYRQSLGQGPEFLIYFQGTGAADDSGLPNDRFFAVRPEGSVSTLKIQRTERGDSAVYLCASSLTSGTDTQYFGPGTRLTVL.

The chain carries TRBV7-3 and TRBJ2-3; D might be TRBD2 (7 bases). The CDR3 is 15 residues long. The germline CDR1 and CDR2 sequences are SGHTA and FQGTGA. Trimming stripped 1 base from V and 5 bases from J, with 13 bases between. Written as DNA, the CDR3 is TGTGCCAGCAGCTTAAATCCGGGGGGCAAAGATACGCAGTATTTT. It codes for CASSLNPGGKDTQYF.

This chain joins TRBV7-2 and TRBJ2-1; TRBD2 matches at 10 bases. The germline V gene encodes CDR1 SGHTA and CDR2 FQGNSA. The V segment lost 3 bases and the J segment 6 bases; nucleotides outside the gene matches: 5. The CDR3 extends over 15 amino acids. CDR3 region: CASSFLAGDRNEQFF. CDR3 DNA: TGTGCCAGCAGCTTTCTAGCGGGAGACCGCAATGAGCAGTTCTTC.

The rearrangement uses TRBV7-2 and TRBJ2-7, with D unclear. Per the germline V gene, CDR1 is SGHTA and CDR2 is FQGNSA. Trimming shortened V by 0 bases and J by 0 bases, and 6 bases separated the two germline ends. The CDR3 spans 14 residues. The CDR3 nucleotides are TGTGCCAGCAGCTTAGCACAAGTCTCCTACGAGCAGTACTTC. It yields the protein CASSLAQVSYEQYF.

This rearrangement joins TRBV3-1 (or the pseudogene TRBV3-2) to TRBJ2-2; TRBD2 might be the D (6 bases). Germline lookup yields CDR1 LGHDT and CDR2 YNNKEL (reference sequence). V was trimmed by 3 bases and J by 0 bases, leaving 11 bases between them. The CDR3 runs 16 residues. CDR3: CASSHISGANTGELFF. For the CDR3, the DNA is TGTGCCAGCAGCCATATTAGCGGAGCGAACACCGGGGAGCTGTTTTTT.

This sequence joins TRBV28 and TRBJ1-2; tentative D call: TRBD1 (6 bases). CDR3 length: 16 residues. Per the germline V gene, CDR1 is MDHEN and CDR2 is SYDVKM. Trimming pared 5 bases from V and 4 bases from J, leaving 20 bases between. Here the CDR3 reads CASSPHGDTQGYGYTF. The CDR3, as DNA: TGTGCCAGCAGTCCACACGGGGACACCCAAGGCTATGGCTACACCTTC.

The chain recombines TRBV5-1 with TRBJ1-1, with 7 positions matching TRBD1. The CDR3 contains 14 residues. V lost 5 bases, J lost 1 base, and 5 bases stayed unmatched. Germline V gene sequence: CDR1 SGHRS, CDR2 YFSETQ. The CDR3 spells CASRPGTANTEAFF. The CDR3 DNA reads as TGCGCCAGCAGACCCGGGACAGCGAACACTGAAGCTTTCTTT.

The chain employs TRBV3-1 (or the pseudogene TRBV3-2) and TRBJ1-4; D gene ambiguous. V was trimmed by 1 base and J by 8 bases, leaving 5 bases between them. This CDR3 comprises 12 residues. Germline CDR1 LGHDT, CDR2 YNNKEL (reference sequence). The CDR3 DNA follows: TGTGCCAGCAGCCAAGCCGGGGAAAAACTGTTTTTT. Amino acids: CASSQAGEKLFF.

CDR3 region: CASSDGLAAANEQFF. CDR3 nucleotides: TGTGCCAGCAGTGACGGGCTAGCGGCAGCCAATGAGCAGTTCTTC. The genes are TRBV6-4 and TRBJ2-1; TRBD2 matches 7 bases. Trimming removed 2 bases from V and 6 bases from J; junction bases left unmatched: 7. Looked up from germline, CDR1 is MRHNA and CDR2 is SNTAGT. The CDR3 has 15 amino acids.

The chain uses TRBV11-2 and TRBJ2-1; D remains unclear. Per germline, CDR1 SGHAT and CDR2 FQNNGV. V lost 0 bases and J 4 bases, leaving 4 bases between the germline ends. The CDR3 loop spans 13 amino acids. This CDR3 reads CASSLDRYNEQFF. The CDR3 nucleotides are TGTGCCAGCAGCTTAGATCGGTACAATGAGCAGTTCTTC.